Below are 19 T cell receptor beta chains sequenced from a single sample in a study of T cells after yellow fever vaccination. MiXCR, applied by TCRdb to the 5' RACE reads, yields one record per CDR3 protein. Of 300,000 to 350,000 distinct CDR3 sequences listed, around 4.1% are singletons. The material was PBMCs, obtained 5 days after the yellow fever booster vaccination. These receptors all come from a man aged 18 to 35 who received the YFV17D yellow fever vaccine.

This clonotype was seen at least ten times. The V call is TRBV10-1, the J call TRBJ2-2; D not certain. Germline values: CDR1 WNHNN, CDR2 SYGVQD (reference sequence). This CDR3 comprises 13 residues. Trimming removed 6 bases at V and 2 bases at J, with 7 bases between. The CDR3 region is CASRSPNTGELFF. CDR3 nucleotide sequence: TGCGCCAGCAGATCCCCCAACACCGGGGAGCTGTTTTTT.

The table lists this clonotype with a few counts. This chain connects TRBV29-1 to TRBJ1-3, with D hard to call. V shed 4 bases and J shed 2 bases, with 15 bases lying between them. The germline V gene encodes CDR1 SQVTM and CDR2 ANQGSEA. The CDR3 is made up of 15 amino acids. CDR3 in DNA: TGCAGCGTTGTAGACCCAAGGTCAGCTGGAAACACCATATATTTT. This gives the protein CSVVDPRSAGNTIYF.

This clonotype was detected a few times. The chain is built from TRBV27 and TRBJ1-3; 7 bases align to TRBD1. CDR3 size: 14 residues. The germline CDR1 and CDR2 sequences are MNHEY and SMNVEV (reference sequence). V was pared by 4 bases and J by 4 bases, with 4 bases of the junction left unmatched. The CDR3 region is CASSSPGQGNTIYF. Here the CDR3 DNA reads TGTGCCAGCAGTTCGCCGGGACAGGGAAACACCATATATTTT.

The sample holds a few counts of this clonotype. This chain links TRBV7-6 with TRBJ2-1, with TRBD1 identical over 12 bases. Per germline, CDR1 SGHVS and CDR2 FNYEAQ. This CDR3 contains 17 residues. J was trimmed by 4 bases and V by 4 bases; bases with no gene match: 8. The CDR3 sequence is CASSSPRDRGLYNEQFF. CDR3 sequence (DNA): TGTGCCAGCAGCTCCCCCCGGGACAGGGGGCTTTACAATGAGCAGTTCTTC.

This clonotype came up a few times. The chain links TRBV29-1 to TRBJ1-3; D is unresolved. CDR3 size: 14 residues. Germline values: CDR1 SQVTM, CDR2 ANQGSEA. The V end was cut by 7 bases, the J end by 0 bases, with 13 bases between. The CDR3 region is CSGLVGDSGNTIYF. CDR3 nucleotide sequence: TGCAGCGGTCTCGTCGGGGACTCTGGAAACACCATATATTTT.

In nucleotides, the CDR3 is TGTGCCAGCAGCCGCGCCCCGGGACTAGCCTACAATGAGCAGTTCTTC. This encodes CASSRAPGLAYNEQFF. This chain connects TRBV7-8 to TRBJ2-1; 8 bases fit TRBD2. The CDR3 covers 16 residues. Germline V gene data show CDR1 as SGHVS and CDR2 as FQNEAQ. V was pared by 5 bases and J by 2 bases, with 8 bases of the junction left unmatched.

This chain links TRBV6-5 with TRBJ1-5; no reliable D call. CDR3 length: 13 residues. Trimming cost V 0 bases and J 9 bases, with 9 bases left between them. From germline, CDR1 is MNHEY and CDR2 SVGAGI. CDR3 region: CASSYSRRGPQHF. The CDR3 DNA is TGTGCCAGCAGTTACTCTCGGCGCGGGCCCCAGCATTTT.

This clonotype was seen ten or more times. The chain is built from TRBV5-1 and TRBJ2-5, with D possibly being TRBD1 or TRBD2 (5 bases each). Trimming took off 0 bases at V and 7 bases at J, with 19 bases between the two ends. The CDR3 spans 16 residues. The germline CDR1 and CDR2 sequences are SGHRS and YFSETQ. CDR3 in DNA: TGCGCCAGCAGCTTGGCCAGCACACCAGATGGGGGGACCCAGTACTTC. It yields the protein CASSLASTPDGGTQYF.

This clonotype has at least ten counts. The J gene is TRBJ2-3, the V gene TRBV5-1, with D perhaps TRBD2 (6 bases). Trimming left V 6 bases short and J 5 bases short, with 19 bases between. The germline CDR1 and CDR2 sequences are SGHRS and YFSETQ. This CDR3 has 15 amino acids. This CDR3 reads CASIEGTSSRDTQYF. Written as DNA, the CDR3 is TGCGCCAGCATAGAAGGGACTTCTTCAAGAGATACGCAGTATTTT.

This clonotype has a handful of counts. V usage is TRBV7-9 and J usage is TRBJ2-1; D not resolved. Germline V gene lookup returns CDR1 SEHNR and CDR2 FQNEAQ (reference sequence). V lost 7 bases and J lost 3, with 13 bases in between. This CDR3 comprises 14 residues. As DNA, the CDR3 is TGTGCCAGCACGCACGGGTATCGCTACAATGAGCAGTTCTTC. Protein sequence: CASTHGYRYNEQFF. The full variable domain, completed using reference TRBV7-9 and TRBJ2-1, is DTGVSQNPRHKITKRGQNVTFRCDPISEHNRLYWYRQTLGQGPEFLTYFQNEAQLEKSRLLSDRFSAERPKGSFSTLEIQRTEQGDSAMYLCASTHGYRYNEQFFGPGTRLTVL.

The gene calls are TRBV12-5 and TRBJ1-1, with 8 positions matching TRBD1. V lost 3 bases and J lost 11; bases outside the gene matches: 8. Germline values: CDR1 LGHNT, CDR2 FRNRAP. The CDR3 covers 13 residues. The CDR3 DNA is TGTGCTAGTGGTTTTTGGACAGGGCGGAACGCTTTCTTT. Translated: CASGFWTGRNAFF.

The rearrangement joins TRBV5-1 to TRBJ1-1; D may be TRBD1 (5 bases). This CDR3 contains 15 residues. Trimming stripped 4 bases from V and 0 bases from J, with 13 bases between. From germline, CDR1 is SGHRS and CDR2 YFSETQ. This CDR3 is CASSPAGQMNTEAFF. CDR3 DNA: TGCGCCAGCAGCCCGGCCGGACAAATGAACACTGAAGCTTTCTTT.

This clonotype occurred many times. The chain employs TRBV5-1 and TRBJ1-3; D is unresolved. Germline CDR1 SGHRS, CDR2 YFSETQ. The CDR3 runs 15 residues. Trimming pared 4 bases from V and 2 bases from J, leaving 13 bases between. The CDR3: CASSPTDPPGNTIYF. The CDR3 DNA is TGCGCCAGCAGCCCGACGGACCCGCCTGGAAACACCATATATTTT.

This clonotype was found many times. The chain joins TRBV5-1 to TRBJ1-1; TRBD1 might be the D (5 bases). Trimming left V 6 bases short and J 1 base short, with 10 bases between. The CDR3 is 13 amino acids. Germline V gene sequence: CDR1 SGHRS, CDR2 YFSETQ. CDR3 amino acids: CASNNGGNTEAFF. CDR3 nucleotides: TGCGCCAGCAACAACGGGGGGAACACTGAAGCTTTCTTT.

The sample holds many counts of this clonotype. The J gene is TRBJ2-7, the V gene TRBV12-3 or TRBV12-4; no definite D call. The CDR3 length is 13 residues. V gave up 6 bases and J gave up 4 bases, with 13 bases separating them. The CDR3 DNA follows: TGTGCCAGCAGCCCGGACGGGCCTTACGAGCAGTACTTC. As protein: CASSPDGPYEQYF.

The V call is TRBV12-3 or TRBV12-4, the J call TRBJ1-1; D gene unclear. The CDR3 spans 13 residues. The V end lost 7 bases, the J end lost 4 bases, and 13 bases lay between the germline ends. DNA of the CDR3: TGTGCCAGCACCCGAGTGCGGGTCACTGAAGCTTTCTTT. Protein product: CASTRVRVTEAFF.

In its sample, this clonotype was seen many times. The gene calls are TRBV12-3 or TRBV12-4 and TRBJ2-1, with 9 bases that match TRBD2. The length of the CDR3 is 16 residues. Losses at the gene ends were 5 bases for V and 6 bases for J; bases not matched to a gene: 11. CDR3 in DNA: TGTGCCAGCAGTCCCCTAGGGCGGGGGGGCTCCAATGAGCAGTTCTTC. Translating it yields CASSPLGRGGSNEQFF.

This rearrangement joins TRBV5-1 to TRBJ2-2; a possible D gene is TRBD2 (6 bases). V shed 5 bases and J shed 1 base, with 12 bases lying between them. From germline, CDR1 is SGHRS and CDR2 YFSETQ. This CDR3 is 15 amino acids long. The chain's CDR3 is CASRSPGLNTGELFF. CDR3 sequence (DNA): TGCGCCAGCAGATCGCCGGGACTGAACACCGGGGAGCTGTTTTTT.

This clonotype occurred many times. The V and J genes are TRBV6-5 and TRBJ2-3, with D unresolved. CDR1 and CDR2 from the germline V gene are MNHEY and SVGAGI. V was trimmed by 6 bases and J by 0 bases, leaving 16 bases between them. This CDR3 is built from 16 residues. Written as DNA, the CDR3 is TGTGCCAGCAGCCCTATGACTTTAATTAGCACAGATACGCAGTATTTT. This encodes CASSPMTLISTDTQYF.